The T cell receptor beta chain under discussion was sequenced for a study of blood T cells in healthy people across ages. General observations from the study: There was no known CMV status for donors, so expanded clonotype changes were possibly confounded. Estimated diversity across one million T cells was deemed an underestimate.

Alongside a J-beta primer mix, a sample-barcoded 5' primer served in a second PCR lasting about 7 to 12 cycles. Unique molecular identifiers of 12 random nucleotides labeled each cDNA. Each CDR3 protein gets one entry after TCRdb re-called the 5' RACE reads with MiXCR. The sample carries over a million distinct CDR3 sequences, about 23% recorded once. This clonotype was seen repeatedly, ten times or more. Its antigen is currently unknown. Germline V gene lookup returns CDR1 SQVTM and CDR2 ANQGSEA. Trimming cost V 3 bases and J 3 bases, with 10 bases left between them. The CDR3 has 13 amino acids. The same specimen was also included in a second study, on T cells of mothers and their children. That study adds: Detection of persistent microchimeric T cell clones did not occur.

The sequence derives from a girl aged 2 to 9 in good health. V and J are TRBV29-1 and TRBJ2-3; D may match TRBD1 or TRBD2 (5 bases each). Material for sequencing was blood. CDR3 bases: TGCAGCGTTGAGGGGGTGAATACAGATACGCAGTATTTT. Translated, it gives CSVEGVNTDTQYF.